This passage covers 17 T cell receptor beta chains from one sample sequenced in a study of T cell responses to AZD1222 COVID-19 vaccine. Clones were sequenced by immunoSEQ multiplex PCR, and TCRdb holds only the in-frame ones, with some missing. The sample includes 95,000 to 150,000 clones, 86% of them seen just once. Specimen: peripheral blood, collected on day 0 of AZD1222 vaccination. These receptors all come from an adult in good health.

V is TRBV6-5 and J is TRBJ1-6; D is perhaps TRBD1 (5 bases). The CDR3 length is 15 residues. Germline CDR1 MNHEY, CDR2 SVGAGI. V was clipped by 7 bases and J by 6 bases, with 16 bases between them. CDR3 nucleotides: TGTGCCAGCACCACCCGACAGTACCTTAATTCACCCCTCCACTTT. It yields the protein CASTTRQYLNSPLHF.

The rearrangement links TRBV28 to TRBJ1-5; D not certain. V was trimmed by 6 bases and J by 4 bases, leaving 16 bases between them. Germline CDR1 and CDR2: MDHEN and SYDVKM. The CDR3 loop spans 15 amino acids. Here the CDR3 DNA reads TGTGCCAGCAGCCCATTGGGGTCGGGGAATCAGCCCCAGCATTTT. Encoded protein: CASSPLGSGNQPQHF. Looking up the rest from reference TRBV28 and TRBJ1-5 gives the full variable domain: DVKVTQSSRYLVKRTGEKVFLECVQDMDHENMFWYRQDPGLGLRLIYFSYDVKMKEKGDIPEGYSVSREKKERFSLILESASTNQTSMYLCASSPLGSGNQPQHFGDGTRLSIL.

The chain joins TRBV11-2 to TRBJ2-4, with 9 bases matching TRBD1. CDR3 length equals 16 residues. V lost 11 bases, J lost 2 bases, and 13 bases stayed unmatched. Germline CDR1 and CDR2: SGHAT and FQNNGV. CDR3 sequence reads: CACSRGTGITKNIQYF. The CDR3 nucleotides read TGTGCCTGCTCGCGGGGGACAGGGATAACCAAAAACATTCAGTACTTC. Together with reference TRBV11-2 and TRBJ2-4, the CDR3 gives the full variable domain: EAGVAQSPRYKIIEKRQSVAFWCNPISGHATLYWYQQILGQGPKLLIQFQNNGVVDDSQLPKDRFSAERLKGVDSTLKIQPAKLEDSAVYLCACSRGTGITKNIQYFGAGTRLSVL.

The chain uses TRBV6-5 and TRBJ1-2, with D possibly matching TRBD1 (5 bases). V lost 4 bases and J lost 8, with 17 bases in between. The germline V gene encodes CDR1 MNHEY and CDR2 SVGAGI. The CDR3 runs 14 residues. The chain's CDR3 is CASSSPGRGGGYTF. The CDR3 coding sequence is TGTGCCAGCAGTTCCCCGGGGAGGGGCGGAGGCTACACCTTC.

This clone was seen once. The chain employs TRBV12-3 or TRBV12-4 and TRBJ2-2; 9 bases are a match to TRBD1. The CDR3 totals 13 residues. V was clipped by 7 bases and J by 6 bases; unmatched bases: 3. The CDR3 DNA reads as TGTGCCAGCACCAGGACAGGGGCCGGGGAGCTGTTTTTT. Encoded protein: CASTRTGAGELFF.

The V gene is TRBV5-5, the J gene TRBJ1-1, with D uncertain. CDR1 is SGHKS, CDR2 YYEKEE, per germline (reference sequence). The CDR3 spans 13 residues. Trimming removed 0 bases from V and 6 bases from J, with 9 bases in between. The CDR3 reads CASSLGLGSEAFF. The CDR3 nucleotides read TGTGCCAGCAGCTTGGGTTTGGGGTCTGAAGCTTTCTTT.

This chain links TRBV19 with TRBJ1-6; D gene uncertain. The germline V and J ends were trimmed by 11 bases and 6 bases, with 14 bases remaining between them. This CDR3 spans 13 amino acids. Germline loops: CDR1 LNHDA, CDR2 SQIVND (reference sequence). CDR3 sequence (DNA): TGTGCCGGGCAAGATGGGAGTAATTCACCCCTCCACTTT. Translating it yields CAGQDGSNSPLHF.

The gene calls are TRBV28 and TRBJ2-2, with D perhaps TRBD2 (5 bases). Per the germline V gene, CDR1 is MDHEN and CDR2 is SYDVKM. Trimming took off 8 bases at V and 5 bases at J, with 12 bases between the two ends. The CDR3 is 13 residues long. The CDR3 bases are TGTGCCAGCCGGACTCCGGGGACCGGGGAGCTGTTTTTT. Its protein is CASRTPGTGELFF.

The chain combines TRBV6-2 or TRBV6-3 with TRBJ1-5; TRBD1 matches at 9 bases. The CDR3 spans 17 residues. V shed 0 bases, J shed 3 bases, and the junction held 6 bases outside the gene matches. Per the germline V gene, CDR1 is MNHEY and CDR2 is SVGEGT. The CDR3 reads CASSYSLGQGVNQPQHF. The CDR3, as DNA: TGTGCCAGCAGTTACTCTTTGGGACAGGGAGTCAATCAGCCCCAGCATTTT.

The CDR3 reads CASSQEGTVNTGELFF. In nucleotides, the CDR3 is TGCGCCAGCAGCCAGGAGGGGACAGTTAACACCGGGGAGCTGTTTTTT. The genes are TRBV4-1 and TRBJ2-2, with D maybe TRBD1 (7 bases). The CDR3 runs 16 residues. CDR1 and CDR2 (germline): MGHRA, YSYEKL. V lost 3 bases, J lost 2 bases, and 13 bases lay in between.

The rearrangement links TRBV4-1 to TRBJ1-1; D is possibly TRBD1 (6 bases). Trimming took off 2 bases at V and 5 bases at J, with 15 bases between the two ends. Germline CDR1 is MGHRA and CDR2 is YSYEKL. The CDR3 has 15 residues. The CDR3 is CASSQPQGRRTEAFF. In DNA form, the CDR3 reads TGCGCCAGCAGCCAACCACAGGGTAGACGAACTGAAGCTTTCTTT.

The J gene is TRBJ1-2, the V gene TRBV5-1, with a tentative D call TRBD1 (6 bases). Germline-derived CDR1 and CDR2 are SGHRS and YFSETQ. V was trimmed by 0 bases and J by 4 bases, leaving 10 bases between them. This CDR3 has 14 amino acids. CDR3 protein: CASSLDGGAYGYTF. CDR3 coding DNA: TGCGCCAGCAGCTTGGATGGGGGGGCCTATGGCTACACCTTC.

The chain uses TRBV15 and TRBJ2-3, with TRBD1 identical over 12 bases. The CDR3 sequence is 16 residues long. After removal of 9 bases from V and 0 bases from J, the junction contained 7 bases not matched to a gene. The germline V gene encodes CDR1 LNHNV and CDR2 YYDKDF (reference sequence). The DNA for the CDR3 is TGTGCCACAGCCCGGGACAGGGGGCGAAGCACAGATACGCAGTATTTT. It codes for CATARDRGRSTDTQYF. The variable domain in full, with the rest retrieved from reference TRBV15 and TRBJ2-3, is DAMVIQNPRYQVTQFGKPVTLSCSQTLNHNVMYWYQQKSSQAPKLLFHYYDKDFNNEADTPDNFQSRRPNTSFCFLDIRSPGLGDTAMYLCATARDRGRSTDTQYFGPGTRLTVL.

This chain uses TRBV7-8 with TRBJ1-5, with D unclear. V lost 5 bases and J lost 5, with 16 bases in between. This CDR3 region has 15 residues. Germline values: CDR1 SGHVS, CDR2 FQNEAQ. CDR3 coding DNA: TGTGCCAGCAGCCCTACCGGGTTGTATGATCAGCCCCAGCATTTT. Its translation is CASSPTGLYDQPQHF.

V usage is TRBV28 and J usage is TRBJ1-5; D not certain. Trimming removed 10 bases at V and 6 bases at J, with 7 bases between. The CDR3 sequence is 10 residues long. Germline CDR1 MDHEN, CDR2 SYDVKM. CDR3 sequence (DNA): TGTGCCACGGGAGGTCAGCCCCAGCATTTT. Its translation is CATGGQPQHF.

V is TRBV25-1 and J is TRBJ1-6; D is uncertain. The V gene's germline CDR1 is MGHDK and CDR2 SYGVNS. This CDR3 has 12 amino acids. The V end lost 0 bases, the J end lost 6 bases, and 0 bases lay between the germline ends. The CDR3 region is CASSEYNSPLHF. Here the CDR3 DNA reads TGTGCCAGCAGTGAATATAATTCACCCCTCCACTTT. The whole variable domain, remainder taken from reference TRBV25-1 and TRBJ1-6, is EADIYQTPRYLVIGTGKKITLECSQTMGHDKMYWYQQDPGMELHLIHYSYGVNSTEKGDLSSESTVSRIRTEHFPLTLESARPSHTSQYLCASSEYNSPLHFGNGTRLTVT.

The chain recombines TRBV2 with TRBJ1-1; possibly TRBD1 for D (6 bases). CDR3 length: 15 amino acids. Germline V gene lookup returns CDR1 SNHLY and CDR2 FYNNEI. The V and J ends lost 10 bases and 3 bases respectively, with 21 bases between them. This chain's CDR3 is CATAGGGAGDTEAFF. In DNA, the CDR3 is TGTGCCACCGCCGGAGGGGGGGCCGGGGACACTGAAGCTTTCTTT.